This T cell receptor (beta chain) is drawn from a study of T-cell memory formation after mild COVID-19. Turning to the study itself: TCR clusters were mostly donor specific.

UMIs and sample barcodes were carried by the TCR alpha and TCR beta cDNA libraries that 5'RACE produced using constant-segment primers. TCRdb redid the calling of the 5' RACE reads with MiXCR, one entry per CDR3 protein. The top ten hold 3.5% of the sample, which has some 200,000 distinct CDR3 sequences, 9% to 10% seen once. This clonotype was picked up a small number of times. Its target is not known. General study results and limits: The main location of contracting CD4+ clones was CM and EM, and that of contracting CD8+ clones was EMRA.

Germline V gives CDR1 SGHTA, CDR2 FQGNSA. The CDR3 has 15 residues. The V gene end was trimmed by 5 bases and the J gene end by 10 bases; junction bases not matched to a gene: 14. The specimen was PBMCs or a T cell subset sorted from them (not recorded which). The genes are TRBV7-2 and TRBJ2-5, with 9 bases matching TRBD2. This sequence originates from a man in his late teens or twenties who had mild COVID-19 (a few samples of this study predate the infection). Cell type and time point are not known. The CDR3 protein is CASSPQGGLAGFQYF. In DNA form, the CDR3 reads TGTGCCAGCAGCCCTCAGGGGGGGCTAGCGGGGTTCCAGTACTTC.